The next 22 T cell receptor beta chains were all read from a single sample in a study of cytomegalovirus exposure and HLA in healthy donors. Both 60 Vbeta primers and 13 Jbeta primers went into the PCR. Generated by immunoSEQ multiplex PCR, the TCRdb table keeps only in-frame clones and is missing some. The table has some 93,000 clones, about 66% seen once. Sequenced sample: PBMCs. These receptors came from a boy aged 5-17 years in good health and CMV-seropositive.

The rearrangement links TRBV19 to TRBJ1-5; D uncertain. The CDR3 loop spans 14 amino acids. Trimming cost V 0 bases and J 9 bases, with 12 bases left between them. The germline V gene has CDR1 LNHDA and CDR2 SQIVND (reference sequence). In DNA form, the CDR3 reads TGTGCCAGTAGTATAGAGGCGCGGAGACGGCCCCAGCATTTT. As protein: CASSIEARRRPQHF.

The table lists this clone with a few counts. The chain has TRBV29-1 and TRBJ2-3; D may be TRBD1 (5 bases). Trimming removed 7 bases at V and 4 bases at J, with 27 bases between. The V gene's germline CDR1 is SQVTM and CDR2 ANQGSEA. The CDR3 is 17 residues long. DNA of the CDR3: TGCAGCGCCCCCCTGGAAGGGGTTGATGTGGGCGCAGATACGCAGTATTTT. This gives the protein CSAPLEGVDVGADTQYF.

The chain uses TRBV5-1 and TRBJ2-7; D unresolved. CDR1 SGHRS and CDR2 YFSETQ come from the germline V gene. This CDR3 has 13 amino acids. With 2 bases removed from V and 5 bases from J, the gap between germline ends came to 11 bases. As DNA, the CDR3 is TGCGCCAGCAGCTTACGGCCTCGGGACGAGCAGTACTTC. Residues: CASSLRPRDEQYF.

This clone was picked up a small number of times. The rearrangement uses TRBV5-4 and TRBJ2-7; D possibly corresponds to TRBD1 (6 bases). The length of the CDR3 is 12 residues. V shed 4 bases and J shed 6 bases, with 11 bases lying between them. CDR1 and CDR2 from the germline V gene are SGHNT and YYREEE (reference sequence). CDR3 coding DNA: TGTGCCAGCAGCAGACAGACAGGCGAGCAGTACTTC. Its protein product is CASSRQTGEQYF.

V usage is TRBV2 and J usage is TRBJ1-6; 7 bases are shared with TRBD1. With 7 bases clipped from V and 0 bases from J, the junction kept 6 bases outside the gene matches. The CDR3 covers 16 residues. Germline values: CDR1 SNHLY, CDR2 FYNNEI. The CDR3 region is CASTNRGSSYNSPLHF. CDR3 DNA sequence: TGTGCCAGCACTAACAGGGGCAGCTCCTATAATTCACCCCTCCACTTT.

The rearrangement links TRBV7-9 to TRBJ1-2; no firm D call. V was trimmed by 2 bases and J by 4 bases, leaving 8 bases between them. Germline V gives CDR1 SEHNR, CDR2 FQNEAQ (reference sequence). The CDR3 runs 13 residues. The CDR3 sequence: CASSLNSGYGYTF. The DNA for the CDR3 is TGTGCCAGCAGCTTAAACTCCGGCTATGGCTACACCTTC.

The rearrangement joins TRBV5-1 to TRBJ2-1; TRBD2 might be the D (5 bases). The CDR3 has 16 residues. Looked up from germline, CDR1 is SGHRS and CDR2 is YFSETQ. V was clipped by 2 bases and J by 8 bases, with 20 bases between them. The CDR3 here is CASSLNSRGMTHEQFF. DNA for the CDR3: TGCGCCAGCAGCTTAAATAGCAGAGGGATGACCCATGAGCAGTTCTTC.

This chain's CDR3 is CASSIGGNYGYTF. The CDR3 coding sequence is TGTGCCAGTAGTATCGGCGGCAACTATGGCTACACCTTC. The rearrangement uses TRBV19 and TRBJ1-2; D uncertain. The germline V gene encodes CDR1 LNHDA and CDR2 SQIVND (reference sequence). The length of the CDR3 is 13 residues. Trimming shortened V by 3 bases and J by 2 bases, and 7 bases separated the two germline ends. Looking up the rest from reference TRBV19 and TRBJ1-2 gives the full variable domain: DGGITQSPKYLFRKEGQNVTLSCEQNLNHDAMYWYRQDPGQGLRLIYYSQIVNDFQKGDIAEGYSVSREKKESFPLTVTSAQKNPTAFYLCASSIGGNYGYTFGSGTRLTVV.

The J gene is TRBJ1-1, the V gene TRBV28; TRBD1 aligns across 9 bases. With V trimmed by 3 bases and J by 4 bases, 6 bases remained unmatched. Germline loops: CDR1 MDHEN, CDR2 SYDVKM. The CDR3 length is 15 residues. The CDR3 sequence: CASSFPQGAATEAFF. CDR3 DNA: TGTGCCAGCAGTTTTCCACAGGGGGCGGCCACTGAAGCTTTCTTT.

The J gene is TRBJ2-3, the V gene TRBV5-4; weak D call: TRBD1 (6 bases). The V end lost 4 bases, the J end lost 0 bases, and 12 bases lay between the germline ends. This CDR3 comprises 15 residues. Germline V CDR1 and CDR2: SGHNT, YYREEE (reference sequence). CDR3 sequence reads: CASSRDTLSTDTQYF. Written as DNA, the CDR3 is TGTGCCAGCAGCCGGGACACCTTAAGCACAGATACGCAGTATTTT.

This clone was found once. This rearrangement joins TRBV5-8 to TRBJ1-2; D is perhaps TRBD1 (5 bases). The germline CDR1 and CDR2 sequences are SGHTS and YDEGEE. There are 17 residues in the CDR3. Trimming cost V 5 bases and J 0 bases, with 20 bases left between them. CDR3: CASSYAIAGRPNYGYTF. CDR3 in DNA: TGTGCCAGCAGTTACGCTATCGCAGGGAGGCCTAACTATGGCTACACCTTC.

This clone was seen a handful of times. The CDR3 spells CASTPSGGTNNQPQHF. The CDR3, as DNA: TGTGCCAGCACCCCGTCGGGGGGCACCAACAATCAGCCCCAGCATTTT. The V gene is TRBV7-8, the J gene TRBJ1-5; the D gene is possibly TRBD1 (6 bases). The CDR3 has 16 residues. Germline CDR1 SGHVS, CDR2 FQNEAQ. Between the trimmed V and J ends, which lost 7 bases and 3 bases, there was a span of 19 bases.

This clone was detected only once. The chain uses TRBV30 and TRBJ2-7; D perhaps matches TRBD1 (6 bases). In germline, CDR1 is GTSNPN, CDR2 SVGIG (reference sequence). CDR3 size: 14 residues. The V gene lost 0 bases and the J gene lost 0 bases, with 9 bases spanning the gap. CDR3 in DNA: TGTGCCTGGAGTGTACAGGGAAGCTCCTACGAGCAGTACTTC. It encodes CAWSVQGSSYEQYF.

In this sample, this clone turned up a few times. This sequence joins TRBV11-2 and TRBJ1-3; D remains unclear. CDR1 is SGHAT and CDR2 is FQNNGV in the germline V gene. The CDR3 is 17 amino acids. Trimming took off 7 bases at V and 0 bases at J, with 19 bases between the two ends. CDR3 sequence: CASTPRSSDYSGNTIYF. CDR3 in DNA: TGTGCCAGCACCCCTCGATCCAGTGATTACTCTGGAAACACCATATATTTT.

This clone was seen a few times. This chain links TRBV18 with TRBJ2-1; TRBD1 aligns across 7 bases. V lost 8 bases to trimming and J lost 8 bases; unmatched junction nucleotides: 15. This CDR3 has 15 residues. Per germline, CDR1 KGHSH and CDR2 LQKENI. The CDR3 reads CASAYGPTGYDEQFF. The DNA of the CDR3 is TGTGCCAGCGCGTACGGCCCGACAGGGTACGATGAGCAGTTCTTC.

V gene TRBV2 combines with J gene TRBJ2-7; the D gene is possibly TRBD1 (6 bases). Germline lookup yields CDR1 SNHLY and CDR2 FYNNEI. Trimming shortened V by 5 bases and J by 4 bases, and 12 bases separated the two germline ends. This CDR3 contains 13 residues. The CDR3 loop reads CASSTDRGYEQYF. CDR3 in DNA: TGTGCCAGCAGTACGGACAGAGGGTACGAGCAGTACTTC. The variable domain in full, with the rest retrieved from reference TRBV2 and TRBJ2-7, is EPEVTQTPSHQVTQMGQEVILRCVPISNHLYFYWYRQILGQKVEFLVSFYNNEISEKSEIFDDQFSVERPDGSNFTLKIRSTKLEDSAMYFCASSTDRGYEQYFGPGTRLTVT.

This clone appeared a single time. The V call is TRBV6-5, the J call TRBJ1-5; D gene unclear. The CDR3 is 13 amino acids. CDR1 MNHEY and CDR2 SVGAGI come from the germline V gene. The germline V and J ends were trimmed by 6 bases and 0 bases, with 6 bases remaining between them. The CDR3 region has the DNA TGTGCCAGCAGCCGTAATAGCAATCAGCCCCAGCATTTT. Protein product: CASSRNSNQPQHF.

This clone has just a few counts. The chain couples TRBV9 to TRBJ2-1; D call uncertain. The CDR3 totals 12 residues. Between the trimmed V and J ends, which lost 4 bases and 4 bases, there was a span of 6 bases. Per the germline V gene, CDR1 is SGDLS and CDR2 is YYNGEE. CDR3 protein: CASSSRYNEQFF. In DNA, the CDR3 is TGTGCCAGCAGCTCCCGGTACAATGAGCAGTTCTTC.

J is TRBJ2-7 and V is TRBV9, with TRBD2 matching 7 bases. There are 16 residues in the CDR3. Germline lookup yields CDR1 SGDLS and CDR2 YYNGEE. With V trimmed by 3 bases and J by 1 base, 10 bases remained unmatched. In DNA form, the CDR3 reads TGTGCCAGCAGCGGTTATCTAGCGGACCAATCCTACGAGCAGTACTTC. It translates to CASSGYLADQSYEQYF.

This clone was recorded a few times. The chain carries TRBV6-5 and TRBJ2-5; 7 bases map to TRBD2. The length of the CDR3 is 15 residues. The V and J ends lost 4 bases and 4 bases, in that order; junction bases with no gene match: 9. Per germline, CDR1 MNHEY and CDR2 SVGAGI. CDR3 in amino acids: CASSFILASVETQYF. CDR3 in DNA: TGTGCCAGCAGTTTCATACTAGCGTCGGTAGAGACCCAGTACTTC.

CDR3 nucleotides: TGTGCCTGGAGTGTACGCAGGGGCTCTGGAAACACCATATATTTT. This encodes CAWSVRRGSGNTIYF. This chain joins TRBV30 and TRBJ1-3, with TRBD1 as a possible D gene (6 bases). This CDR3 comprises 15 residues. The V end lost 0 bases, the J end lost 0 bases, and 9 bases lay between the germline ends. CDR1 and CDR2 from the germline V gene are GTSNPN and SVGIG (reference sequence).

The CDR3 is CASRTGFTGELFF. DNA for the CDR3: TGTGCCAGCAGGACAGGGTTCACCGGGGAGCTGTTTTTT. The J gene is TRBJ2-2, the V gene TRBV28; 7 bases fit TRBD1. V lost 6 bases and J lost 4; bases outside the gene matches: 2. The germline gives CDR1 MDHEN, CDR2 SYDVKM. The CDR3 length is 13 residues.